The rows below give T cell receptor beta chains drawn from one sample of a study of blood T cell repertoires in COVID-19. Produced via immunoSEQ multiplex PCR; TCRdb's table is partial and in-frame only. The data show a few hundred thousand clones, with 89% seen just once and about 4.5% held by the top ten. The specimen sequenced was peripheral blood. These receptor sequences come from a woman aged 35 to 49 who had recovered from COVID-19. Both conserved end residues are part of each CDR3. A D gene is named only where the DNA matches it firmly. Rows give clone size only sometimes, using once, few, many, or a class for an expanded clone.

v_call	d_call	j_call	clone_size	cdr3_nt	cdr3_aa
TRBV30	TRBD1	TRBJ1-6	-	TGTGCCTGGAGTGTGAACAGGGGGCAAAATAATTCACCCCTCCACTTT	CAWSVNRGQNNSPLHF
TRBV11-3	TRBD2	TRBJ2-2	-	TGTGCCAGCAGCTACTTAGCGGGGGAGGACACCGGGGAGCTGTTTTTT	CASSYLAGEDTGELFF
TRBV5-6	TRBD1	TRBJ1-3	-	TGTGCCAGCAGCTTGGTGGGACAGGGGAGGCACACCATATATTTT	CASSLVGQGRHTIYF
TRBV7-2	-	TRBJ1-2	-	TGTGCCAGCAGCTTCAGGGGTCTGGAAGGCTACACCTTC	CASSFRGLEGYTF
TRBV5-1	TRBD2	TRBJ2-1	-	TGCGCCAGCAGCTCAAGCGGGAGGGGGCGTCGGAATGAGCAGTTCTTC	CASSSSGRGRRNEQFF
TRBV19	-	TRBJ2-1	once	TGTGCCACTAAATCGGGGAGAGGGCGTGAGCAGTTCTTC	CATKSGRGREQFF
TRBV5-5	TRBD2	TRBJ2-5	-	TGTGCCAGCAGCTTGGACCTCCTAGCGGGACAAGAGACCCAGTACTTC	CASSLDLLAGQETQYF
TRBV5-4	TRBD1	TRBJ2-1	once	TGTGCCAGCAGCTTTCTCGGGACAGGGGTTTACAATGAGCAGTTCTTC	CASSFLGTGVYNEQFF
TRBV6-2/TRBV6-3	-	TRBJ1-2	-	TGTGCCAGCAGTTACGGGGCTTGGGAAGGCTACACCTTC	CASSYGAWEGYTF
TRBV13	-	TRBJ2-5	once	TGTGCCAGCAGCCGGAGGATGGAGACCCAGTACTTC	CASSRRMETQYF
TRBV6-5	TRBD1	TRBJ2-2	-	TGTGCCAGCAGCAGACAGGGTACCACCGGGGAGCTGTTTTTT	CASSRQGTTGELFF
TRBV7-9	TRBD1	TRBJ1-2	-	TGTGCCAGCAGCTTAGGGACAGGGGACAGCCCTAACTATGGCTACACCTTC	CASSLGTGDSPNYGYTF
TRBV15	TRBD1	TRBJ2-5	-	TGTGCCACCAGCACTGGGACAGGGGGTTTAGAGACCCAGTACTTC	CATSTGTGGLETQYF
TRBV27	-	TRBJ1-6	-	TGTGCCAGCAGTTTGAAGACAGGTAGCTCCTATAATTCACCCCTCCACTTT	CASSLKTGSSYNSPLHF
TRBV27	-	TRBJ1-6	few	TGTGCCAGCAGTCCTAAACAGGGTTTGGCTAATTCACCCCTCCACTTT	CASSPKQGLANSPLHF
TRBV27	-	TRBJ2-7	once	TGTGCCAGCAGTTTATTGACTTCCCGCTTAGGGGCTGTTGGCGAGCAGTACTTC	CASSLLTSRLGAVGEQYF
TRBV12-3/TRBV12-4	-	TRBJ1-2	-	TGTGCCAGCAGTTTACGGGGGGCCGGCACCTTC	CASSLRGAGTF
TRBV6-4	TRBD2	TRBJ2-1	-	TGTGCCAGCAGTGATCTTAGCGGGAGTGGCGATGAGCAGTTCTTC	CASSDLSGSGDEQFF
TRBV4-2	TRBD1	TRBJ1-1	-	TGTGCCAGCAGCCAAGACAACAGGGGCGGCACTGAAGCTTTCTTT	CASSQDNRGGTEAFF
TRBV9	-	TRBJ1-1	-	TGTGCCAGCAGCGTAGTACCAGGGGACCCTGAAGCTTTCTTT	CASSVVPGDPEAFF
TRBV28	-	TRBJ2-2	-	TGTGCCAGCAGTTTTAGGGGCGTGGGCGCCGGGGAGCTGTTTTTT	CASSFRGVGAGELFF
TRBV5-4	-	TRBJ1-2	-	TGTGCCAGCAGCTTGGATCCAGGGCCCTCTAACTATGGCTACACCTTC	CASSLDPGPSNYGYTF
TRBV2	-	TRBJ2-7	-	TGTGCCAGCAGCCCTTACTCCTACGAGCAGTACTTC	CASSPYSYEQYF
TRBV2	-	TRBJ2-2	-	TGTGCCAGCACCACACAAGGGGGAGGGTGGAGCACCGGGGAGCTGTTTTTT	CASTTQGGGWSTGELFF
TRBV2	-	TRBJ2-5	few	TGTGCCAGCAGTGAAGCTACCCGAGGGACCCAGTACTTC	CASSEATRGTQYF
TRBV5-4	TRBD1	TRBJ2-1	-	TGTGCCAGCAGCCGGGACAGTACAGATGAGCAGTTCTTC	CASSRDSTDEQFF
TRBV11-3	-	TRBJ2-5	-	TGTGCCAGCAGCCATTCGGGGGAGACCCAGTACTTC	CASSHSGETQYF